The sequence of this T cell receptor (beta chain) was determined in a study of T cell responses to AZD1222 COVID-19 vaccine. Study-level findings and limits: Repertoire samples came only from after the peak T cell response. CD4 TCRs covered the whole spike, strongest at regions 160-218 and 743-854.

Clones were read by immunoSEQ multiplex PCR, and TCRdb kept only the in-frame ones, dropping some. The sample includes more than 120,000 clones, around 84% of them seen just once. Trimming pared 2 bases from V and 2 bases from J, leaving 8 bases between. CDR1 is MNHEY, CDR2 SMNVEV, per germline (reference sequence). The CDR3 has 14 amino acids. Notes on this clone: Its specificity is unknown.

The chain joins TRBV27 to TRBJ2-3, with D perhaps TRBD2 (6 bases). The receptor was derived from an adult who received the AZD1222 COVID-19 vaccine. The sequencing used peripheral blood, collected 28 days after the second AZD1222 dose. The CDR3 DNA reads TGTGCCAGCAGTTTAGCGGGACCCACAGATACGCAGTATTTT. This translates into CASSLAGPTDTQYF.